The source of this T cell receptor beta chain is a study of blood T cell repertoires in COVID-19. In the original processing: Amplification of reference gene primers provided the estimated nucleated cell counts. Clones were sequenced by immunoSEQ multiplex PCR, and TCRdb holds only the in-frame ones, with some missing. Clonal size and the V and J genes are those of that table, whereas D and trimming came from the DNA. This table has some 220,000 clones, roughly 85% appearing once. V shed 3 bases and J shed 5 bases, with 7 bases lying between them. Germline loops: CDR1 LNHDA, CDR2 SQIVND (reference sequence). The CDR3 has 13 residues.

The TCR was taken from a man aged 45-65 years with COVID-19, enrolled during active disease. The chain carries TRBV19 and TRBJ2-2; D ambiguous. Sequenced: peripheral blood. The CDR3 DNA sequence: TGTGCCAGTAGTATCTTTATAACCGGGGAGCTGTTTTTT. This sequence encodes CASSIFITGELFF.